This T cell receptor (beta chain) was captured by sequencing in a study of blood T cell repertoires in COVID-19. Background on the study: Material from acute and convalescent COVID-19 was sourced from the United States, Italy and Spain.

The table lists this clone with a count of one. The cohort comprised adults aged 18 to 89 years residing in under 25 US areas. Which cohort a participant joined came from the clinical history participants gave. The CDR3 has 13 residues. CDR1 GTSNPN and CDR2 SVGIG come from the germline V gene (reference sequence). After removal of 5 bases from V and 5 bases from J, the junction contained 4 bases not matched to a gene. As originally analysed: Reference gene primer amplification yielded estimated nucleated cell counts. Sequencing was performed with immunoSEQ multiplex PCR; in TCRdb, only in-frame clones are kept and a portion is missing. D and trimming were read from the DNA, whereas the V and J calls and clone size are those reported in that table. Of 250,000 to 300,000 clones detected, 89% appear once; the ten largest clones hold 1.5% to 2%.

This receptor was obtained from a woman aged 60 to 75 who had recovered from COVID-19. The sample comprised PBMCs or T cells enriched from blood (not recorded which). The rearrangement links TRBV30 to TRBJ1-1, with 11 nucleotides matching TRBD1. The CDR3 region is CAWGTGGRTEAFF. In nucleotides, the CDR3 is TGTGCCTGGGGGACAGGGGGTAGGACTGAAGCTTTCTTT.